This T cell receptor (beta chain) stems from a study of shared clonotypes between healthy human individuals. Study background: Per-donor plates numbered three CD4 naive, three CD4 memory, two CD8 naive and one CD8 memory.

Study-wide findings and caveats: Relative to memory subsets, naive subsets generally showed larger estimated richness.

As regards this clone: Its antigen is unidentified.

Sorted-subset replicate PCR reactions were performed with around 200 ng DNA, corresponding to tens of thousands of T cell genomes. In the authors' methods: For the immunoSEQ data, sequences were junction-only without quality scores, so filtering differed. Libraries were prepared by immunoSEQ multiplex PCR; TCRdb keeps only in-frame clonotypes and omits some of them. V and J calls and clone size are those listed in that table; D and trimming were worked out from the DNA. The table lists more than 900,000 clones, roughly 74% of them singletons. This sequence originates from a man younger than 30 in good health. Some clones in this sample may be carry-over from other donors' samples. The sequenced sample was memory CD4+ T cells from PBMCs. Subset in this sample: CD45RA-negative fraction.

The CDR3 is CASRLDRAAYEQYF. The CDR3 nucleotides are TGTGCCAGCAGGTTAGACAGAGCAGCCTACGAGCAGTACTTC. The genes are TRBV6-1 and TRBJ2-7; D possibly corresponds to TRBD1 (5 bases). Trimming stripped 6 bases from V and 2 bases from J, with 14 bases between. Germline values: CDR1 MNHNS, CDR2 SASEGT. The CDR3 is 14 residues long.